This entry concerns a single T cell receptor beta chain. No antigen is known for it. The entry originates in a study of T cells in Graves' hyperthyroidism and ophthalmopathy. Across the study: Before any treatment, at initial diagnosis, peripheral blood was collected.

The authors obtained PBMCs from around 10 ml of fresh peripheral blood. Study-level results: Ophthalmopathy and stable hyperthyroidism were separated by a 13 V-J model. Ophthalmopathy got predicted by the model a median around 6.8 months before its onset.

Germline V gene data show CDR1 as SGHRS and CDR2 as YFSETQ. Trimming took off 0 bases at V and 5 bases at J, with 11 bases between the two ends. The CDR3 is made up of 14 amino acids. TCR beta CDR3 region amplification was performed from RNA transcripts. In the first-round RT-PCR of the TCR CDR3, the HTBI primer set was used. One entry per CDR3 protein, called by TCRdb with MiXCR from the multiplex PCR reads. The table has 490,000 or so distinct CDR3 sequences, roughly 22% seen once. The clonotype was recovered from a woman aged 70-85 years with Graves' ophthalmopathy. The chain has TRBV5-1 and TRBJ2-5; no firm D call. Material for sequencing was blood. The CDR3 bases are TGCGCCAGCAGCTTGGGGCCGACGGAGGAGACCCAGTACTTC. It encodes CASSLGPTEETQYF.